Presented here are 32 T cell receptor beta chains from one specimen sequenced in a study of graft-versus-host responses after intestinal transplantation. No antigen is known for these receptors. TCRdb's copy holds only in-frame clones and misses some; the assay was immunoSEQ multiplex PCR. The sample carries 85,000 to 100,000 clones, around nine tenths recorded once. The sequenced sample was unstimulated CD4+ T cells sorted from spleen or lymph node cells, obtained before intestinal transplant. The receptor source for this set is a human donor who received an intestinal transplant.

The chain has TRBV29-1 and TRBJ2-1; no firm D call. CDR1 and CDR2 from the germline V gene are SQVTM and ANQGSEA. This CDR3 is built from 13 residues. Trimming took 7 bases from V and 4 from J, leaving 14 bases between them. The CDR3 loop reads CSGHDPPYNEQFF. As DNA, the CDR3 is TGCAGCGGACATGACCCACCTTACAATGAGCAGTTCTTC.

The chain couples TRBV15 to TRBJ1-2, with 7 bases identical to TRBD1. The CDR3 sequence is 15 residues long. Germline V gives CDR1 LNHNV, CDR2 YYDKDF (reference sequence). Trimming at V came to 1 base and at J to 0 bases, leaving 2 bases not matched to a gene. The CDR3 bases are TGTGCCACCAGCAGAGGGGACAGAGCTAACTATGGCTACACCTTC. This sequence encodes CATSRGDRANYGYTF.

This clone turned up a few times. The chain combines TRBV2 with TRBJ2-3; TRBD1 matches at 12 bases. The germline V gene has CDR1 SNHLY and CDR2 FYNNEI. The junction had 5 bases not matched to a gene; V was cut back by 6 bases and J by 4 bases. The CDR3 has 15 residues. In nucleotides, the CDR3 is TGTGCCAGCAGGCCGGGACAGGGGGCCTCAGATACGCAGTATTTT. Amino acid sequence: CASRPGQGASDTQYF.

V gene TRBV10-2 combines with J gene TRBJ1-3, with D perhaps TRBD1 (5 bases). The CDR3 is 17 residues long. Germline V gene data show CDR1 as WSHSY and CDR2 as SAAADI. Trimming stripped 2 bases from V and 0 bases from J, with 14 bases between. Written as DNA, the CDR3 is TGCGCCAGCAGTGAGCTACGACAGATGAGCTCTGGAAACACCATATATTTT. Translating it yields CASSELRQMSSGNTIYF.

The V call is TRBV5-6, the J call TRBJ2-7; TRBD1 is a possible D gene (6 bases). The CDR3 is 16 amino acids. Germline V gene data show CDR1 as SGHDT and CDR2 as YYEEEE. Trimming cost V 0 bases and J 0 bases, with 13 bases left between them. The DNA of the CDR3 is TGTGCCAGCAGCTTGGGCTCACAGGGAATCTCCTACGAGCAGTACTTC. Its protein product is CASSLGSQGISYEQYF.

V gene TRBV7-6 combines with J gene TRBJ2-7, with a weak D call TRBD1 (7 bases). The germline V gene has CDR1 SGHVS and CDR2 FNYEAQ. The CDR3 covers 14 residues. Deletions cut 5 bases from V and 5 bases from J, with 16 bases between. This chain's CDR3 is CASSRRGLIDEQYF. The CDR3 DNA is TGTGCCAGCAGCCGGAGGGGGCTTATAGACGAGCAGTACTTC. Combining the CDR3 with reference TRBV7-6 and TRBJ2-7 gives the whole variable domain GAGVSQSPRYKVTKRGQDVALRCDPISGHVSLYWYRQALGQGPEFLTYFNYEAQQDKSGLPNDRFSAERPEGSISTLTIQRTEQRDSAMYRCASSRRGLIDEQYFGPGTRLTVT.

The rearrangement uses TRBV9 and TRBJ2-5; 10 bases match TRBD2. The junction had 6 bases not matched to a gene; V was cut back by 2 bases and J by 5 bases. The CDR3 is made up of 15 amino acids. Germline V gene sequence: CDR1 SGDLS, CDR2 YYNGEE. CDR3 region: CASSVSAGGPETQYF. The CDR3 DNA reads TGTGCCAGCAGCGTCTCAGCGGGGGGGCCGGAGACCCAGTACTTC.

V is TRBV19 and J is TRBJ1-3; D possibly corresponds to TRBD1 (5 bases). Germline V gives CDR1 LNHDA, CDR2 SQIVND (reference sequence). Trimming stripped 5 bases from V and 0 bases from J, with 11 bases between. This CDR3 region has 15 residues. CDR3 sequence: CASSWGRSSGNTIYF. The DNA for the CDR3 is TGTGCCAGTAGTTGGGGCCGAAGCTCTGGAAACACCATATATTTT.

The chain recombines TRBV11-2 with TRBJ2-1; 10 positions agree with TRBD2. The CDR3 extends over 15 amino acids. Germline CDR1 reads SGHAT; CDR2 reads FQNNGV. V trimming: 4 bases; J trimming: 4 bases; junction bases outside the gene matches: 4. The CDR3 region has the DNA TGTGCCAGCAGCTCACAGCGGGAGGGTTACAATGAGCAGTTCTTC. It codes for CASSSQREGYNEQFF.

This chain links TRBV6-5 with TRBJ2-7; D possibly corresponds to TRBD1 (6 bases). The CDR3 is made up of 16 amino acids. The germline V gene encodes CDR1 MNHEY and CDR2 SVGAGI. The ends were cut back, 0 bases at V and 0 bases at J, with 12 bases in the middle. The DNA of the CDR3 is TGTGCCAGCAGTTACTCGACTTGGGACATCTCCTACGAGCAGTACTTC. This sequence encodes CASSYSTWDISYEQYF.

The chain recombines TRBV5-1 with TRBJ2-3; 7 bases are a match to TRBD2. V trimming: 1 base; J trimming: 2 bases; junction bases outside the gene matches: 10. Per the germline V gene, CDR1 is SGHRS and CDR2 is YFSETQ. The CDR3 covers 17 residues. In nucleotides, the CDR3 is TGCGCCAGCAGCTTGCTTTTGCGGGAGAAGTTCACAGATACGCAGTATTTT. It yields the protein CASSLLLREKFTDTQYF.

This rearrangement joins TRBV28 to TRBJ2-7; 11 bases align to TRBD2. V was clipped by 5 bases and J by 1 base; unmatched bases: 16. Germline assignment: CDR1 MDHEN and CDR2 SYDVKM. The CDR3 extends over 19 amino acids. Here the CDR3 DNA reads TGTGCCAGCAGTCTCCCCTCCCCGACCCGACTAGCGGGATCCTACGAGCAGTACTTC. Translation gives CASSLPSPTRLAGSYEQYF.

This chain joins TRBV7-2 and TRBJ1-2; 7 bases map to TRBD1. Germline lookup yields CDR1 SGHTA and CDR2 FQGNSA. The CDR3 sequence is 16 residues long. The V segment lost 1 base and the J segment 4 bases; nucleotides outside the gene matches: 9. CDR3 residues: CASSLGSGTVSYGYTF. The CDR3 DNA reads TGTGCCAGCAGCTTAGGGAGTGGGACAGTCAGCTATGGCTACACCTTC.

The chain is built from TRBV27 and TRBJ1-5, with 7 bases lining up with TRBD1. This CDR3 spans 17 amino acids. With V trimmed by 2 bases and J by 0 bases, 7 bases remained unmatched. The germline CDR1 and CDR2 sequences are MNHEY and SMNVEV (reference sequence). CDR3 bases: TGTGCCAGCAGTTTAAAGGGACAGTTTGTTAGCAATCAGCCCCAGCATTTT. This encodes CASSLKGQFVSNQPQHF.

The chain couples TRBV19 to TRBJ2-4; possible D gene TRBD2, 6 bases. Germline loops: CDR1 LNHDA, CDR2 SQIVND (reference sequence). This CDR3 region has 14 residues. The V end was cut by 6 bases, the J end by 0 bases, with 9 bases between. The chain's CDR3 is CASRGLTAKNIQYF. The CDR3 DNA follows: TGTGCCAGTAGGGGACTGACAGCCAAAAACATTCAGTACTTC.

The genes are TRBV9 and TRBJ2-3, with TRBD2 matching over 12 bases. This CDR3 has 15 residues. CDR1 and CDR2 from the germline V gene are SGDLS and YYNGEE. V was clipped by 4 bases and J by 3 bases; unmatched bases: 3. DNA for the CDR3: TGTGCCAGCAGCATTACTAGCGGGGGGACAGATACGCAGTATTTT. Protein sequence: CASSITSGGTDTQYF.

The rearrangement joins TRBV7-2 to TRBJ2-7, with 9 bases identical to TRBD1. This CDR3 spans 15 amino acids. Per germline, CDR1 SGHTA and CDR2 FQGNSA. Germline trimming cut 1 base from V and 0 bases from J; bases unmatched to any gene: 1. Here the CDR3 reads CASSLGQGVSYEQYF. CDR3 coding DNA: TGTGCCAGCAGCTTAGGACAGGGGGTCTCCTACGAGCAGTACTTC.

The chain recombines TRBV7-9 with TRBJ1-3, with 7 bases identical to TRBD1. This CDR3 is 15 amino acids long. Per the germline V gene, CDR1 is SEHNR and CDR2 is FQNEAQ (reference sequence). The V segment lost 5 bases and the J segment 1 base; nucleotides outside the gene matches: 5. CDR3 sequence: CASSPRQGSGNTIYF. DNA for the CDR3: TGTGCCAGCAGCCCACGACAGGGTTCTGGAAACACCATATATTTT.

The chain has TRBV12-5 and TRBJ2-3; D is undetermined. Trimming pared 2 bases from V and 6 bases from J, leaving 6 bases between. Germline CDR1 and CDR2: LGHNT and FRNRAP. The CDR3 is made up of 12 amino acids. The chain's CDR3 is CASGLPSDTQYF. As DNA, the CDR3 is TGTGCTAGTGGTTTGCCCAGTGATACGCAGTATTTT.

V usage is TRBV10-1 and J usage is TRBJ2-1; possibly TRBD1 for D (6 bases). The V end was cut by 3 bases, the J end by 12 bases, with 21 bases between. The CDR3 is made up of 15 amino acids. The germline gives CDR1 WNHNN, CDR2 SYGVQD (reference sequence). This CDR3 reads CASSETGTTTGWQFF. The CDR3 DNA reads TGCGCCAGCAGTGAAACCGGGACAACGACTGGGTGGCAGTTCTTC.

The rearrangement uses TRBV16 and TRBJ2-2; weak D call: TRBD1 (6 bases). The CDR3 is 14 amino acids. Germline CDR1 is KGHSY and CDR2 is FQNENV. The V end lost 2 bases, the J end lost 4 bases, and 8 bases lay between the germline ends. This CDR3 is CASSQGTTTGELFF. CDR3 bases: TGTGCCAGCAGCCAAGGGACAACCACCGGGGAGCTGTTTTTT.

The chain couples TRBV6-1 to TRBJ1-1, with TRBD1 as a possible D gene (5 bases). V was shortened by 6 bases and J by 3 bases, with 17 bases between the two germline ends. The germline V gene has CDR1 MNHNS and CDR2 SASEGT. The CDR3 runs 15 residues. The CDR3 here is CASRGGIHLDTEAFF. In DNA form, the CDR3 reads TGTGCCAGCAGGGGGGGAATACACCTCGACACTGAAGCTTTCTTT.

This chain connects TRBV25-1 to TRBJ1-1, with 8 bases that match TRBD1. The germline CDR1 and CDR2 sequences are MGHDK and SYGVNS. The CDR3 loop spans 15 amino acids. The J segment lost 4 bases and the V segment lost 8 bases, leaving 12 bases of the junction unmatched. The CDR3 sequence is CASRWAGGEGTEAFF. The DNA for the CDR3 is TGTGCCAGCCGCTGGGCAGGGGGCGAGGGCACTGAAGCTTTCTTT.

CDR3 sequence: CASSPQGIRADTQYF. The DNA of the CDR3 is TGTGCCAGCAGCCCACAGGGTATTAGGGCAGATACGCAGTATTTT. The V and J genes are TRBV7-2 and TRBJ2-3, with D possibly matching TRBD1 (6 bases). The germline V gene encodes CDR1 SGHTA and CDR2 FQGNSA. CDR3 length: 15 residues. Trimming cost V 5 bases and J 4 bases, with 16 bases left between them.

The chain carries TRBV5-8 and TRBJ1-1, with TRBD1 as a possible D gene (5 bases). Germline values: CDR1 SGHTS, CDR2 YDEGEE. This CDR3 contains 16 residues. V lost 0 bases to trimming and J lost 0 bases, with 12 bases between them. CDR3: CASSLGRGDMNTEAFF. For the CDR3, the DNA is TGTGCCAGCAGCTTGGGGAGGGGAGACATGAACACTGAAGCTTTCTTT.

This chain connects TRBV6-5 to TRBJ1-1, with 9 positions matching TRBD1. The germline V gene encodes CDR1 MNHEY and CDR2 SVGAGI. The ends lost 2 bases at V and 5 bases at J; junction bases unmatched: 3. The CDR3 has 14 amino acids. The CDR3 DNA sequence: TGTGCCAGCAGTTACCGGACAGGGGTGACTGAAGCTTTCTTT. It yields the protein CASSYRTGVTEAFF.

The CDR3 bases are TGTGCCAGCAGTTTAATAGGTCAATTTGGACTAGCGGGAGGGCCGGGCGAGCAGTACTTC. This translates into CASSLIGQFGLAGGPGEQYF. The V call is TRBV27, the J call TRBJ2-7, with 15 bases aligning to TRBD2. CDR1 MNHEY and CDR2 SMNVEV come from the germline V gene (reference sequence). J lost 6 bases, V lost 2 bases, and 17 bases had no gene match. The CDR3 spans 20 residues.

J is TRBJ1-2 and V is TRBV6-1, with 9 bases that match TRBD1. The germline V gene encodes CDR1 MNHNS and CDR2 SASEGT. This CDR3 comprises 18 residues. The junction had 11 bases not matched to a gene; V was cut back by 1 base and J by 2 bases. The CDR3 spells CASSEDLSGTGYNYGYTF. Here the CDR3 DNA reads TGTGCCAGCAGTGAAGATTTATCCGGGACAGGGTACAACTATGGCTACACCTTC.

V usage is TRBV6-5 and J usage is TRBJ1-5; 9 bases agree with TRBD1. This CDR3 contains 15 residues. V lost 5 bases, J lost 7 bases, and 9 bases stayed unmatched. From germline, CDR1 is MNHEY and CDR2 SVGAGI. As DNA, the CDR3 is TGTGCCAGCAGTCCCCGAGACAGGGGGTTCCAGCCCCAGCATTTT. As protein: CASSPRDRGFQPQHF.

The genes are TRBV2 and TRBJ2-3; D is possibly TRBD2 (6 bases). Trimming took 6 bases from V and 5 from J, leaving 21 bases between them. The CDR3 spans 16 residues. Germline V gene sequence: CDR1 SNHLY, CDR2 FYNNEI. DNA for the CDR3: TGTGCCAGCAGAGCTGGGGGGATATCAGACAGAGATACGCAGTATTTT. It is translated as CASRAGGISDRDTQYF.

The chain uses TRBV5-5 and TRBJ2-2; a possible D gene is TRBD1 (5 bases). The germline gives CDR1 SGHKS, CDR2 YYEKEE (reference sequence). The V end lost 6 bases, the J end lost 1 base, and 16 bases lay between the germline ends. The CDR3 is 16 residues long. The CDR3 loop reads CASNQRTGKNTGELFF. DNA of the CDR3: TGTGCCAGCAACCAAAGAACAGGAAAGAACACCGGGGAGCTGTTTTTT.

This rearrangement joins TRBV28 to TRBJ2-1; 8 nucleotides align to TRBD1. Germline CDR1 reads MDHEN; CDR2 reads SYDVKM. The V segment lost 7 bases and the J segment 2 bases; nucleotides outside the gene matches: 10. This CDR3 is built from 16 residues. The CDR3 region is CASIDSPGQAYNEQFF. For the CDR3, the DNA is TGTGCCAGCATAGATAGTCCGGGACAGGCCTACAATGAGCAGTTCTTC. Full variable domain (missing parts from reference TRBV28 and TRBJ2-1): DVKVTQSSRYLVKRTGEKVFLECVQDMDHENMFWYRQDPGLGLRLIYFSYDVKMKEKGDIPEGYSVSREKKERFSLILESASTNQTSMYLCASIDSPGQAYNEQFFGPGTRLTVL.